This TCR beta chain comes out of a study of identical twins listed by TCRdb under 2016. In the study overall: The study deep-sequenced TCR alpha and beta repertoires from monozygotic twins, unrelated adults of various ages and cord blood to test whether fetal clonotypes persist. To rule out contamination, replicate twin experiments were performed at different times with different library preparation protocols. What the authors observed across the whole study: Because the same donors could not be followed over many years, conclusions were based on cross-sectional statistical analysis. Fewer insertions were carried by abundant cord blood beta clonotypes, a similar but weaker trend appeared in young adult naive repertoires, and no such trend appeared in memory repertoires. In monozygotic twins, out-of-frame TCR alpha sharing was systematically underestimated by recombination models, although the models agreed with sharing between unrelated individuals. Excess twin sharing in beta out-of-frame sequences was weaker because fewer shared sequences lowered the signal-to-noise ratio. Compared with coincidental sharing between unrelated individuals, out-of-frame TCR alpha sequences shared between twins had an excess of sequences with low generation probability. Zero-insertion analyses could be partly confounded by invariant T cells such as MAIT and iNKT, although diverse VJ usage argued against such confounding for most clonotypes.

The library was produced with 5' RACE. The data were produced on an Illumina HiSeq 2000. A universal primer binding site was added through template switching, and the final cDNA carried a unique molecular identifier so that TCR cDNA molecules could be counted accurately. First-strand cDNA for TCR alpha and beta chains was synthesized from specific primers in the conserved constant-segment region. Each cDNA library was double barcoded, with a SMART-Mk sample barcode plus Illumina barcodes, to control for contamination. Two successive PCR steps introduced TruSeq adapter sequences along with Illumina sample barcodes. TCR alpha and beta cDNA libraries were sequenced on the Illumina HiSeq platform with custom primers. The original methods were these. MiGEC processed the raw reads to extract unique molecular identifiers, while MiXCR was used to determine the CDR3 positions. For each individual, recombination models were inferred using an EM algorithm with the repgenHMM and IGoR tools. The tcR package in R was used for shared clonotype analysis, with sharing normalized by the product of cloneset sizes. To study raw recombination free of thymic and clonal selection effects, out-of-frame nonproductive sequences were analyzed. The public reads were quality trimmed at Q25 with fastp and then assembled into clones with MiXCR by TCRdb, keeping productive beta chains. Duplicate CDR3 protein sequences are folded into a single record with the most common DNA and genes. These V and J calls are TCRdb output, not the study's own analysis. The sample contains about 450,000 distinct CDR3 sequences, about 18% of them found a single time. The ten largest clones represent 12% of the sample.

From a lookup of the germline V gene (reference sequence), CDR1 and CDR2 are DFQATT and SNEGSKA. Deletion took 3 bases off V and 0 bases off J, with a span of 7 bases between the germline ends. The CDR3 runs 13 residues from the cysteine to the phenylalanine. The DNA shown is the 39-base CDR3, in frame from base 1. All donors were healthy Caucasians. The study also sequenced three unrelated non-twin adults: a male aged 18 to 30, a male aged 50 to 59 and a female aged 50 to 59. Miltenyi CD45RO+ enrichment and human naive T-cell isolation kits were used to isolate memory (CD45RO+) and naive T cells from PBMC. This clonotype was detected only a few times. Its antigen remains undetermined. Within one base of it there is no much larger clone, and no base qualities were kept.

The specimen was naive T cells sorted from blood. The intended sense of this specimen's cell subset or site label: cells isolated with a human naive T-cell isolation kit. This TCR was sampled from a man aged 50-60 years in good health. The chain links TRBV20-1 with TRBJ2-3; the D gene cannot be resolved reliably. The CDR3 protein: CSARGPSTDTQYF. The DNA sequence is TGCAGTGCTAGGGGCCCGAGCACAGATACGCAGTATTTT.